This T cell receptor (beta chain) was captured in a study of T-cell reconstitution after alpha-beta-depleted transplantation in children. This clonotype has just a few counts. Germline V CDR1 and CDR2: DFQATT, SNEGSKA (reference sequence). The ends were cut back, 3 bases at V and 12 bases at J, with 12 bases in the middle. The CDR3 covers 11 residues. Molecular barcoding with unique molecular identifiers was used for the TCRbeta library. Each CDR3 protein is one row after TCRdb ran MiXCR on the PCR reads. This sample has around 700,000 distinct CDR3 sequences, with roughly 13% found just once. J is TRBJ2-1 and V is TRBV20-1; maybe TRBD2 (5 bases). This clonotype was obtained from a girl aged 2 to 9 with congenital amegakaryocytic thrombocytopenia, due to receive a stem cell transplant. The source material was PBMCs, sampled before TCRalphabeta/CD19-depleted stem cell transplant. The CDR3, as DNA: TGCAGTGCTAGGGGAGCTTCTCTGCAGTTCTTC. This translates into CSARGASLQFF.